These T cell receptor beta chains were read from a single sample in a study of blood T cell repertoires in COVID-19. Libraries were prepared by immunoSEQ multiplex PCR; TCRdb keeps only in-frame clonotypes and omits some of them. The data contain hundreds of thousands of clones, over 75% of them seen just once; the ten biggest clones take up 2.4%. The material sequenced was PBMCs or T cells enriched from blood (not recorded which). These receptors were taken from a woman between 18 and 29 years old who had recovered from COVID-19. The CDR3 runs from the conserved cysteine through the conserved F or W. D genes are given only for firm matches. Size values are once, few and many counts, or a class for expanded clones, and some rows have none.

clone_size	j_call	v_call	d_call	cdr3_nt	cdr3_aa
.	TRBJ1-2	TRBV9	.	TGTGCCAGCAGCGTGGGAGGTCGTTTCAACTATGGCTACACCTTC	CASSVGGRFNYGYTF
.	TRBJ2-7	TRBV27	.	TGTGCCAGCAGTTTAAGAGGGATAGGTTACGAGCAGTACTTC	CASSLRGIGYEQYF
once	TRBJ2-3	TRBV28	TRBD2	TGTGCCAGCAGCCGTGGGACTAGCGGGGCGACAGATACGCAGTATTTT	CASSRGTSGATDTQYF
.	TRBJ2-5	TRBV18	.	TGTGCCAGCTCACCGAACAGAATCCAAGAGACCCAGTACTTC	CASSPNRIQETQYF
once	TRBJ2-5	TRBV19	.	TGTGCCAGTAGTCCGGGGAAAGAGACCCAGTACTTC	CASSPGKETQYF
.	TRBJ1-1	TRBV11-3	TRBD1	TGTGCCAGCAGCTTGGGACAGGGGACTGAAGCTTTCTTT	CASSLGQGTEAFF
.	TRBJ2-5	TRBV5-4	.	TGTGCCAGCAGCTTGCCAAGCCGGGGGGCCTTCGGGGAGACCCAGTACTTC	CASSLPSRGAFGETQYF
few	TRBJ1-5	TRBV10-2	.	TGCGCCAGCAATCGAGGGTATAGCAATCAGCCCCAGCATTTT	CASNRGYSNQPQHF
few	TRBJ1-6	TRBV27	.	TGTGCCAGCAGTTTACGGAGAGGAAATTCACCCCTCCACTTT	CASSLRRGNSPLHF
once	TRBJ1-1	TRBV19	TRBD1	TGTGCCAGTAGTACTTACAGGGGAGGTACTGAAGCTTTCTTT	CASSTYRGGTEAFF
.	TRBJ1-2	TRBV6-5	.	TGTGCCAGCAGTCGGCGGGGGGCAACTAACTATGGCTACACCTTC	CASSRRGATNYGYTF
.	TRBJ1-4	TRBV15	.	TGTGCCACCAGCAGAGTGACGGGGAATGAAAAACTGTTTTTT	CATSRVTGNEKLFF
.	TRBJ1-5	TRBV3-1/TRBV3-2	.	TGTGCCAGCAGCCATGGACAAAGCAATCAGCCCCAGCATTTT	CASSHGQSNQPQHF
.	TRBJ2-7	TRBV11-2	.	TGTGCCAGCAGCGCCACAGGGATCTACGAGCAGTACTTC	CASSATGIYEQYF
.	TRBJ1-5	TRBV19	TRBD1	TGTGCCAGTAATCCGACAGGGTATAACAATCAGCCCCAGCATTTT	CASNPTGYNNQPQHF
.	TRBJ2-7	TRBV11-3	.	TGTGCCAGCAGCTTCGGGGAAACCTACGAGCAGTACTTC	CASSFGETYEQYF
.	TRBJ1-1	TRBV5-6	.	TGTGCCAGCAGCTTTTCCAGGGCCCGAGTGCGTGCTGAAGCTTTCTTT	CASSFSRARVRAEAFF
.	TRBJ1-1	TRBV19	TRBD1	TGTGCCAGTAGTATTGGGACAGCGCTCGAAGCTTTCTTT	CASSIGTALEAFF
once	TRBJ2-7	TRBV11-2	.	TGTGCCAGCAGCTTAGAGTCAGGCCTCAGCTCCTACGAGCAGTACTTC	CASSLESGLSSYEQYF
.	TRBJ1-2	TRBV19	.	TGTGCCAGTATGGGGGAGGGTAGCTATGGCTACACCTTC	CASMGEGSYGYTF
.	TRBJ2-5	TRBV5-4	.	TGTGCCAGCAGTCATGACGCAGGGCGGGAGACCCAGTACTTC	CASSHDAGRETQYF
once	TRBJ1-1	TRBV5-1	TRBD1	TGCGCCAGCAGCTTGGCCAACAAAGGGGGCTTGGCTTTCTTT	CASSLANKGGLAFF
.	TRBJ2-7	TRBV5-6	TRBD1	TGTGCCAGCTCCCCGGACAGGGGGCACGAGCAGTACTTC	CASSPDRGHEQYF
.	TRBJ2-2	TRBV27	.	TGTGCCAGCAGTTTAACTTCCGGGAGGGAGCTGTTTTTT	CASSLTSGRELFF
.	TRBJ1-2	TRBV27	.	TGTGCCAGCAGAGCGGGACAATACTATGGCTACACCTTC	CASRAGQYYGYTF
.	TRBJ2-1	TRBV29-1	.	TGCAGCGTTCCGACTAGCAATGAGCAGTTCTTC	CSVPTSNEQFF
.	TRBJ1-3	TRBV6-5	.	TGTGCCAGCAGCCTAGTAGGGGCGTCTGGAAACACCATATATTTT	CASSLVGASGNTIYF
.	TRBJ1-6	TRBV27	TRBD1	TGTGCCAGCAGTTTATTCGGGACAGGTCATAATTCACCCCTCCACTTT	CASSLFGTGHNSPLHF
.	TRBJ2-5	TRBV5-1	TRBD1	TGCGCCAGCGGGGGACAGGGCCTAATTTGGGAGACCCAGTACTTC	CASGGQGLIWETQYF
.	TRBJ1-6	TRBV7-8	.	TGTGCCAGCAGCTACAGGACCGGCGATTCACCCCTCCACTTT	CASSYRTGDSPLHF
.	TRBJ1-4	TRBV5-5	.	TGTGCCAGCAGCTGGGGGGGACTCCCTAATGAAAAACTGTTTTTT	CASSWGGLPNEKLFF
.	TRBJ2-2	TRBV6-4	.	TGTGCCAGCAGTGAGGTCGGCCAGGCGAACACCGGGGAGCTGTTTTTT	CASSEVGQANTGELFF
.	TRBJ2-5	TRBV7-2	TRBD2	TGTGCCAGCAGCAGGGGACTAGCGGGGTATCAAGAGACCCAGTACTTC	CASSRGLAGYQETQYF